The entry below describes one T cell receptor (beta chain). Its antigen is as yet unknown. The sample comes from a study of OX40 agonist ivuxolimab in advanced cancers. Study conclusions and caveats: More expanded clones were found, on average, in CD8+ than in CD4+ T cells.

The CDR3 is 15 residues long. V lost 2 bases, J lost 3 bases, and 7 bases stayed unmatched. Looked up from germline, CDR1 is KGHSH and CDR2 is LQKENI. Libraries were prepared by immunoSEQ multiplex PCR; TCRdb keeps only in-frame clonotypes and omits some of them. The sample carries about 42,000 clones, more than 75% recorded once. The chain links TRBV18 to TRBJ2-7; the match to TRBD1 covers 7 bases. The sample in question was CD4+ or CD8+ T cells sorted from blood, obtained in a trial of the OX40 agonist ivuxolimab. The TCR comes from an adult with an advanced solid tumor such as melanoma, head and neck, liver or kidney cancer. CDR3 nucleotides: TGTGCCAGCTCACCAAGTGGGACAGAGGGCTACGAGCAGTACGTC. Amino acid sequence: CASSPSGTEGYEQYV.